This passage covers 31 T cell receptor beta chains from one sample sequenced in a study of cytomegalovirus exposure and HLA in healthy donors. The PCR was carried out with 60 Vbeta primers and 13 Jbeta primers. Only in-frame clones appear in the TCRdb table, and some are missing; sequencing was by immunoSEQ multiplex PCR. The sample contains 140,000 to 150,000 clones, about 80% of which appear only once. The sample taken for sequencing was PBMCs. All receptors derive from a man aged 40-55 years in good health and CMV-seronegative.

This chain connects TRBV7-3 to TRBJ2-3; no reliable D call. The CDR3 covers 14 residues. The V gene lost 6 bases and the J gene lost 0 bases, with 10 bases spanning the gap. Germline CDR1 and CDR2: SGHTA and FQGTGA. CDR3 protein: CASRSGHSTDTQYF. CDR3 nucleotide sequence: TGTGCCAGCAGATCAGGTCATAGCACAGATACGCAGTATTTT. Complete variable domain (other parts from reference TRBV7-3 and TRBJ2-3): GAGVSQTPSNKVTEKGKYVELRCDPISGHTALYWYRQSLGQGPEFLIYFQGTGAADDSGLPNDRFFAVRPEGSVSTLKIQRTERGDSAVYLCASRSGHSTDTQYFGPGTRLTVL.

The chain combines TRBV5-1 with TRBJ1-4; D uncertain. The V end lost 0 bases, the J end lost 3 bases, and 6 bases lay between the germline ends. CDR1 is SGHRS, CDR2 YFSETQ, per germline. CDR3 size: 14 residues. As DNA, the CDR3 is TGCGCCAGCAGCTTGGGGCAGGCTAATGAAAAACTGTTTTTT. As protein: CASSLGQANEKLFF. The full variable domain, with the rest looked up from reference TRBV5-1 and TRBJ1-4, is KAGVTQTPRYLIKTRGQQVTLSCSPISGHRSVSWYQQTPGQGLQFLFEYFSETQRNKGNFPGRFSGRQFSNSRSEMNVSTLELGDSALYLCASSLGQANEKLFFGSGTQLSVL.

This clone has more than one count but fewer than ten. The chain has TRBV5-4 and TRBJ1-2, with TRBD1 matching 7 bases. Germline CDR1 is SGHNT and CDR2 is YYREEE (reference sequence). The CDR3 totals 13 residues. Trimming took 1 base from V and 7 from J; bases not matched to a gene: 4. CDR3 residues: CASSLLGGRGYTF. The CDR3 bases are TGTGCCAGCAGCTTGCTAGGGGGCCGTGGCTACACCTTC.

This chain uses TRBV28 with TRBJ2-5, with TRBD2 matching over 7 bases. The CDR3 spans 14 residues. Trimming at V came to 3 bases and at J to 6 bases, leaving 7 bases not matched to a gene. Germline V gives CDR1 MDHEN, CDR2 SYDVKM. Written as DNA, the CDR3 is TGTGCCAGCAGTTTGGCGGGGGTTTTAAAGACCCAGTACTTC. Translating gives CASSLAGVLKTQYF. The full variable domain, with the rest looked up from reference TRBV28 and TRBJ2-5, is DVKVTQSSRYLVKRTGEKVFLECVQDMDHENMFWYRQDPGLGLRLIYFSYDVKMKEKGDIPEGYSVSREKKERFSLILESASTNQTSMYLCASSLAGVLKTQYFGPGTRLLVL.

The rearrangement joins TRBV4-3 to TRBJ2-7; 8 nucleotides align to TRBD1. Germline V lookup: CDR1 LGHNA, CDR2 YSLEER. The CDR3 is 14 residues long. V gave up 4 bases and J gave up 4 bases; unmatched junction bases: 6. CDR3 region: CASSLGTGLYEQYF. The CDR3 nucleotides read TGCGCCAGCAGCCTTGGGACAGGTCTTTACGAGCAGTACTTC.

The V call is TRBV6-5, the J call TRBJ2-7, with D possibly being TRBD2 (5 bases). The CDR3 extends over 14 amino acids. V lost 7 bases and J 5 bases, leaving 18 bases between the germline ends. CDR1 is MNHEY, CDR2 SVGAGI, per germline. CDR3 in amino acids: CASNTVPEGHEQYF. The CDR3 DNA is TGTGCCAGCAACACGGTACCCGAGGGCCACGAGCAGTACTTC.

The chain joins TRBV2 to TRBJ2-3; D might be TRBD1 (6 bases). From germline, CDR1 is SNHLY and CDR2 FYNNEI. The CDR3 contains 14 residues. The V end was cut by 11 bases, the J end by 5 bases, with 20 bases between. The CDR3 DNA reads as TGTGCCTGTACCAAAGAGACAGGCAAAGATACGCAGTATTTT. Protein product: CACTKETGKDTQYF.

This clone has a single count. This chain links TRBV5-1 with TRBJ2-5; 7 bases fit TRBD1. CDR1 is SGHRS and CDR2 is YFSETQ in the germline V gene. This CDR3 is built from 16 residues. After removal of 0 bases from V and 0 bases from J, the junction contained 5 bases not matched to a gene. Written as DNA, the CDR3 is TGCGCCAGCAGCTTGGAGGGACAGCCGTACCAAGAGACCCAGTACTTC. Translating gives CASSLEGQPYQETQYF.

The chain combines TRBV19 with TRBJ1-1; possibly TRBD1 for D (5 bases). The CDR3 covers 13 residues. CDR1 and CDR2 from the germline V gene are LNHDA and SQIVND (reference sequence). V was clipped by 6 bases and J by 1 base, with 9 bases between them. The CDR3: CASSQTGNTEAFF. CDR3 in DNA: TGTGCCAGTAGCCAAACAGGGAACACTGAAGCTTTCTTT.

The chain combines TRBV5-1 with TRBJ2-7; TRBD1 aligns across 7 bases. V was clipped by 5 bases and J by 3 bases; unmatched bases: 5. The CDR3 is 13 amino acids. The germline CDR1 and CDR2 sequences are SGHRS and YFSETQ. CDR3 in amino acids: CASSPDRVYEQYF. The CDR3 coding sequence is TGCGCCAGCAGTCCCGACAGGGTCTACGAGCAGTACTTC.

The chain couples TRBV7-9 to TRBJ2-7; 8 nucleotides align to TRBD1. The CDR3 consists of 14 residues. Germline-derived CDR1 and CDR2 are SEHNR and FQNEAQ (reference sequence). Unmatched junction bases numbered 5, after V lost 4 bases and J lost 3 bases. CDR3 residues: CASSSGGTGYEQYF. Written as DNA, the CDR3 is TGTGCCAGCAGCTCTGGGGGGACAGGCTACGAGCAGTACTTC. Drawing the rest from reference TRBV7-9 and TRBJ2-7, the complete variable domain is DTGVSQNPRHKITKRGQNVTFRCDPISEHNRLYWYRQTLGQGPEFLTYFQNEAQLEKSRLLSDRFSAERPKGSFSTLEIQRTEQGDSAMYLCASSSGGTGYEQYFGPGTRLTVT.

The genes are TRBV25-1 and TRBJ2-7; TRBD1 agrees at 7 bases. Germline values: CDR1 MGHDK, CDR2 SYGVNS. This CDR3 has 13 residues. V dropped 6 bases and J dropped 5; count of bases not matched to a gene: 7. CDR3 coding DNA: TGTGCCAGCAGCGCGACAGGGTTCAACGAGCAGTACTTC. It translates to CASSATGFNEQYF.

The chain links TRBV5-8 to TRBJ2-7; D not certain. Germline values: CDR1 SGHTS, CDR2 YDEGEE. The CDR3 contains 15 residues. V lost 3 bases, J lost 0 bases, and 13 bases lay in between. In nucleotides, the CDR3 is TGTGCCAGCAGCTCTCTGACGGGTAGCTCCTACGAGCAGTACTTC. Its protein product is CASSSLTGSSYEQYF.

The chain couples TRBV2 to TRBJ1-4; tentatively, D is TRBD1 (5 bases). Germline V lookup: CDR1 SNHLY, CDR2 FYNNEI. CDR3 length equals 13 residues. The germline V and J ends were trimmed by 1 base and 10 bases, with 10 bases remaining between them. In DNA, the CDR3 is TGTGCCAGCAGTGAAGGCATCGGGGGAAAACTGTTTTTT. Translated, it gives CASSEGIGGKLFF.

The chain combines TRBV27 with TRBJ1-5; TRBD1 is a possible D gene (5 bases). This CDR3 region has 13 residues. CDR1 is MNHEY and CDR2 is SMNVEV in the germline V gene (reference sequence). Trimming took 3 bases from V and 9 from J, leaving 12 bases between them. Here the CDR3 DNA reads TGTGCCAGCAGTTTCCAGGGTTCCGGGCCCCAGCATTTT. Amino acids: CASSFQGSGPQHF.

The chain couples TRBV9 to TRBJ2-1, with no clear D. Germline CDR1 SGDLS, CDR2 YYNGEE. CDR3 size: 14 residues. Trimming cost V 0 bases and J 9 bases, with 13 bases left between them. CDR3: CASSVAPRRVEQFF. The CDR3 DNA is TGTGCCAGCAGCGTAGCACCCCGACGGGTTGAGCAGTTCTTC.

This rearrangement joins TRBV27 to TRBJ1-5; 9 nucleotides match TRBD1. This CDR3 region has 15 residues. The V gene's germline CDR1 is MNHEY and CDR2 SMNVEV (reference sequence). V lost 8 bases, J lost 6 bases, and 11 bases stayed unmatched. CDR3 nucleotides: TGTGCCAGCTCTCCGGACAGGGGCTGGGGTCAGCCCCAGCATTTT. It codes for CASSPDRGWGQPQHF.

The chain links TRBV11-2 to TRBJ1-2, with D perhaps TRBD1 (5 bases). CDR3 length: 13 residues. Germline CDR1 and CDR2: SGHAT and FQNNGV. V was shortened by 7 bases and J by 6 bases, with 15 bases between the two germline ends. Here the CDR3 reads CASTPRRGDGYTF. The DNA of the CDR3 is TGTGCCAGCACCCCAAGAAGGGGCGATGGCTACACCTTC.

This clone was seen once. The V gene is TRBV4-3, the J gene TRBJ2-3; 8 nucleotides line up with TRBD2. V was clipped by 4 bases and J by 6 bases; unmatched bases: 18. The germline V gene encodes CDR1 LGHNA and CDR2 YSLEER. CDR3 length: 18 amino acids. DNA of the CDR3: TGCGCCAGCAGCCTAAGTCCGCCTAGGAGCGGGGGTAGGGATACGCAGTATTTT. Its translation: CASSLSPPRSGGRDTQYF.

This rearrangement joins TRBV5-1 to TRBJ2-3; no firm D call. Looked up from germline, CDR1 is SGHRS and CDR2 is YFSETQ. Trimming stripped 1 base from V and 3 bases from J, with 12 bases between. This CDR3 has 15 amino acids. Here the CDR3 DNA reads TGCGCCAGCAGCTTGTATACAGTTAAAACAGATACGCAGTATTTT. It translates to CASSLYTVKTDTQYF.

This clone was detected only a few times. This rearrangement joins TRBV4-1 to TRBJ1-4; tentative D call: TRBD1 (6 bases). The V end lost 5 bases, the J end lost 4 bases, and 17 bases lay between the germline ends. The CDR3 runs 16 residues. Germline V gene sequence: CDR1 MGHRA, CDR2 YSYEKL. CDR3 sequence: CASSGDGGLFNEKLFF. DNA of the CDR3: TGCGCCAGCAGCGGGGACGGGGGGCTATTTAATGAAAAACTGTTTTTT.

The chain carries TRBV14 and TRBJ2-7, with D perhaps TRBD1 (6 bases). V was clipped by 3 bases and J by 3 bases, with 12 bases between them. This CDR3 is built from 14 residues. CDR1 and CDR2 from the germline V gene are SGHDN and FVKESK. Here the CDR3 DNA reads TGTGCCAGCAGCCAGACGGACAGATACTACGAGCAGTACTTC. As protein: CASSQTDRYYEQYF.

This chain uses TRBV19 with TRBJ2-6; TRBD2 might be the D (5 bases). In germline, CDR1 is LNHDA, CDR2 SQIVND (reference sequence). The CDR3 has 17 amino acids. Trimming pared 7 bases from V and 2 bases from J, leaving 18 bases between. As DNA, the CDR3 is TGTGCCAGTACCCCTCAGTCCCTGGGAGCTGGGGCCAACGTCCTGACTTTC. Translating it yields CASTPQSLGAGANVLTF.

The V and J genes are TRBV28 and TRBJ1-5; D is undetermined. CDR3 length: 11 residues. V was clipped by 6 bases and J by 3 bases, with 3 bases between them. Germline CDR1 and CDR2: MDHEN and SYDVKM. CDR3 in amino acids: CASSHNQPQHF. DNA of the CDR3: TGTGCCAGCAGCCACAATCAGCCCCAGCATTTT.

CDR3 coding DNA: TGTGCCAGCAGCTCTGGGGCGGGGGGTCCGTCCACAGATACGCAGTATTTT. Translating gives CASSSGAGGPSTDTQYF. V and J are TRBV7-2 and TRBJ2-3, with 8 bases that match TRBD2. This CDR3 spans 17 amino acids. Germline CDR1 SGHTA, CDR2 FQGNSA. V lost 4 bases, J lost 2 bases, and 11 bases stayed unmatched.

The chain employs TRBV29-1 and TRBJ1-1; TRBD1 matches at 7 bases. The CDR3 loop spans 13 amino acids. The germline V gene encodes CDR1 SQVTM and CDR2 ANQGSEA. Trimming took 6 bases from V and 4 from J; bases not matched to a gene: 8. This CDR3 reads CSVLTGWGTEAFF. CDR3 bases: TGCAGCGTGCTGACAGGGTGGGGCACTGAAGCTTTCTTT. The variable domain in full, with the rest retrieved from reference TRBV29-1 and TRBJ1-1, is SAVISQKPSRDICQRGTSLTIQCQVDSQVTMMFWYRQQPGQSLTLIATANQGSEATYESGFVIDKFPISRPNLTFSTLTVSNMSPEDSSIYLCSVLTGWGTEAFFGQGTRLTVV.

V is TRBV18 and J is TRBJ1-5; D perhaps matches TRBD1 (5 bases). The V gene's germline CDR1 is KGHSH and CDR2 LQKENI. Between the trimmed V and J ends, which lost 3 bases and 6 bases, there was a span of 12 bases. The CDR3 has 14 residues. The CDR3 bases are TGTGCCAGCTCACCGGTAGGAAGGGGTCAGCCCCAGCATTTT. Protein sequence: CASSPVGRGQPQHF.

The rearrangement uses TRBV11-2 and TRBJ1-1; D not certain. The CDR3 consists of 16 residues. Germline assignment: CDR1 SGHAT and CDR2 FQNNGV. V lost 1 base, J lost 0 bases, and 12 bases lay in between. The chain's CDR3 is CASSLAAGIMNTEAFF. CDR3 bases: TGTGCCAGCAGCTTAGCAGCAGGTATCATGAACACTGAAGCTTTCTTT.

This clone was detected a few times. The CDR3 sequence: CASSPQGSNQPQHF. CDR3 DNA: TGTGCCAGCTCACCGCAGGGTTCTAATCAGCCCCAGCATTTT. This chain uses TRBV18 with TRBJ1-5; a weak D match, TRBD1 (5 bases). V was shortened by 3 bases and J by 4 bases, with 10 bases between the two germline ends. The CDR3 is 14 amino acids. The V gene's germline CDR1 is KGHSH and CDR2 LQKENI.

This clone was counted between two and nine times. Germline is not matched at one junction end, which may reflect a read error. The chain recombines TRBV29-1 with TRBJ1-2, with a weak D call TRBD1 (6 bases). This CDR3 contains 10 residues. In germline, CDR1 is SQVTM, CDR2 ANQGSEA. The CDR3, as DNA: TGCAGCGTTGACGGCGGGGGCGCCCTCTTC. Encoded protein: CSVDGGGALF.

The rearrangement links TRBV5-1 to TRBJ2-5; 14 bases match TRBD2. Unmatched junction bases numbered 8, after V lost 3 bases and J lost 4 bases. Looked up from germline, CDR1 is SGHRS and CDR2 is YFSETQ. This CDR3 is 17 amino acids long. CDR3 sequence (DNA): TGCGCCAGCAGCTCGCCGACTAGCGGGGGGGCAGGAGAGACCCAGTACTTC. Its translation is CASSSPTSGGAGETQYF.